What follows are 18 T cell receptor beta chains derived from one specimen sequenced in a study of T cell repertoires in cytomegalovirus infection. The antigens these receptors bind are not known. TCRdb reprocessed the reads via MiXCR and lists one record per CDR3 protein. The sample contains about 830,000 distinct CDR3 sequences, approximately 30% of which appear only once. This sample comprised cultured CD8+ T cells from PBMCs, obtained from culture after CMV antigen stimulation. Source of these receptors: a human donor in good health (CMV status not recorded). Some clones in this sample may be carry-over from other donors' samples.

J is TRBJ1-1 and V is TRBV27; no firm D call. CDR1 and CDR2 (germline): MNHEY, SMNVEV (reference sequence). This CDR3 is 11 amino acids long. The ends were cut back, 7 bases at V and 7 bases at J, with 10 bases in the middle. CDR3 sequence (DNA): TGTGCCAGCACGTCGGCACGTGAAGCTTTCTTT. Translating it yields CASTSAREAFF.

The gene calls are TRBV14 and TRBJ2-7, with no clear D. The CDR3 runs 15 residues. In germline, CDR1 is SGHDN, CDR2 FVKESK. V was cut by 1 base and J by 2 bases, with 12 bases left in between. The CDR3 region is CASSQARQPTYEQYF. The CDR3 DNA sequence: TGTGCCAGCAGCCAAGCGCGGCAGCCTACCTACGAGCAGTACTTC. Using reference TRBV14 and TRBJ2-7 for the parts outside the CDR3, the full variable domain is EAGVTQFPSHSVIEKGQTVTLRCDPISGHDNLYWYRRVMGKEIKFLLHFVKESKQDESGMPNNRFLAERTGGTYSTLKVQPAELEDSGVYFCASSQARQPTYEQYFGPGTRLTVT.

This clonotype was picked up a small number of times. Here the CDR3 DNA reads TGTGCTACGTCGGGGGGCGATCCTGGAAACACCATATATTTT. It encodes CATSGGDPGNTIYF. The chain carries TRBV19 and TRBJ1-3; a possible D gene is TRBD1 (6 bases). This CDR3 is 14 amino acids long. The germline gives CDR1 LNHDA, CDR2 SQIVND (reference sequence).

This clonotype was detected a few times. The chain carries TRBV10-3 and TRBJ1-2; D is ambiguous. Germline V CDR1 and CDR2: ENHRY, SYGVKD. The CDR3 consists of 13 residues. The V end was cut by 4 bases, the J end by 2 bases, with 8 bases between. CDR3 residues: CAISADINYGYTF. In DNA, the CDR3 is TGTGCCATCAGTGCCGACATCAACTATGGCTACACCTTC.

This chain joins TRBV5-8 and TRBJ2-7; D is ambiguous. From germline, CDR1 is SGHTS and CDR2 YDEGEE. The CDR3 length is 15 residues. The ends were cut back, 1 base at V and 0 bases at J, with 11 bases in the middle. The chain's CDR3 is CASSLRNQSSYEQYF. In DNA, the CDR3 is TGTGCCAGCAGCTTGAGAAATCAGAGCTCCTACGAGCAGTACTTC.

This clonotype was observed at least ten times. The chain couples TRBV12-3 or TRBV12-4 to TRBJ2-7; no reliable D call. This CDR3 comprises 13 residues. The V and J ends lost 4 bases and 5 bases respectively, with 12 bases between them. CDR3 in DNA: TGTGCCAGCAGTTGGACCGGACCCAACGAGCAGTACTTC. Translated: CASSWTGPNEQYF.

This CDR3 is CASSHTGAYEQYV. The CDR3 nucleotides read TGTGCCAGCAGCCATACAGGGGCCTACGAGCAGTACGTC. The rearrangement links TRBV5-5 to TRBJ2-7; 7 bases match TRBD1. The V segment lost 4 bases and the J segment 2 bases; nucleotides outside the gene matches: 3. The CDR3 loop spans 13 amino acids. Germline V gene data show CDR1 as SGHKS and CDR2 as YYEKEE (reference sequence).

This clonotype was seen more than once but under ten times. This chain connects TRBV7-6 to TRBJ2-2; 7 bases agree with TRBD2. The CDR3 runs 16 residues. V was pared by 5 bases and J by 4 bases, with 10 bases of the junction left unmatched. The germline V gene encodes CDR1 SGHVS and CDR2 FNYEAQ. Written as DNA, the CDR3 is TGTGCCAGCAGCCCGGGGGGAGTTGAGTTCACCGGGGAGCTGTTTTTT. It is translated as CASSPGGVEFTGELFF.

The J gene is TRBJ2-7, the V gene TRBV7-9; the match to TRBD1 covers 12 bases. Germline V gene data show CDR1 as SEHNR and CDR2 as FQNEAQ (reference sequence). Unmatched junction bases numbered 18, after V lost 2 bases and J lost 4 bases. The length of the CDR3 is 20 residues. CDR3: CASSLYWIPGTGGPRYEQYF. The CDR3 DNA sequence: TGTGCCAGCAGCTTATATTGGATCCCCGGGACAGGGGGCCCTCGGTACGAGCAGTACTTC. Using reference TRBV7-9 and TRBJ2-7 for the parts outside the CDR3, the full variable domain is DTGVSQNPRHKITKRGQNVTFRCDPISEHNRLYWYRQTLGQGPEFLTYFQNEAQLEKSRLLSDRFSAERPKGSFSTLEIQRTEQGDSAMYLCASSLYWIPGTGGPRYEQYFGPGTRLTVT.

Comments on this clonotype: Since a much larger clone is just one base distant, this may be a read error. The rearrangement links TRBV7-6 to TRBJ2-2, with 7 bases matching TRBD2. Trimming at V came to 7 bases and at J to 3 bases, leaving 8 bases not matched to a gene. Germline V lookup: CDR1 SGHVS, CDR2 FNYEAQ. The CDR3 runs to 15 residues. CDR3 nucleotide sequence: TGTGCCAGCAACTTGGGAGGGGTTTACACCGGGGAGCTGTTTTTT. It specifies CASNLGGVYTGELFF.

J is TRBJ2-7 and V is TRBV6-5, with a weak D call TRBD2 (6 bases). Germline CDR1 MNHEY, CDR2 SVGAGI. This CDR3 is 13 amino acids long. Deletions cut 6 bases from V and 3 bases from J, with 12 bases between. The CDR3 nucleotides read TGTGCCAGCAGGAGGGACGGGAGCTACGAGCAGTACGTC. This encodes CASRRDGSYEQYV.

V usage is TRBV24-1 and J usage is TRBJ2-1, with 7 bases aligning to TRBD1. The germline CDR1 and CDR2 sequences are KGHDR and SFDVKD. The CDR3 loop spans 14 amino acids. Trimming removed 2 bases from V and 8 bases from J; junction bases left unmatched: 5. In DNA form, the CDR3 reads TGTGCCACCAGTGATTCACAGGGGTTGGATGAGCAGTTCTTC. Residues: CATSDSQGLDEQFF.

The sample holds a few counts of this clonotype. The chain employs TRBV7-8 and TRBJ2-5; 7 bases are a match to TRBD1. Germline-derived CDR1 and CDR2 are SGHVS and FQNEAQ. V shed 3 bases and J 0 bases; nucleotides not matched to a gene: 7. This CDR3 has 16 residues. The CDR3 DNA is TGTGCCAGCAGCTTTTGGGACAGATTGTACCAAGAGACCCAGTACTTC. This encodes CASSFWDRLYQETQYF.

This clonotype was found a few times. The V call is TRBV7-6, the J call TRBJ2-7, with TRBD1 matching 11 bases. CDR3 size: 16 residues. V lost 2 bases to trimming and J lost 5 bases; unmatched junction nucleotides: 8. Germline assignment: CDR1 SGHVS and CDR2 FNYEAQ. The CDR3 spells CASSLPRTGGVDEQYF. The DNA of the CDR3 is TGTGCCAGCAGCTTACCCCGGACAGGGGGCGTCGACGAGCAGTACTTC. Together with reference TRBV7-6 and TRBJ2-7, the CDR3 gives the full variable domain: GAGVSQSPRYKVTKRGQDVALRCDPISGHVSLYWYRQALGQGPEFLTYFNYEAQQDKSGLPNDRFSAERPEGSISTLTIQRTEQRDSAMYRCASSLPRTGGVDEQYFGPGTRLTVT.

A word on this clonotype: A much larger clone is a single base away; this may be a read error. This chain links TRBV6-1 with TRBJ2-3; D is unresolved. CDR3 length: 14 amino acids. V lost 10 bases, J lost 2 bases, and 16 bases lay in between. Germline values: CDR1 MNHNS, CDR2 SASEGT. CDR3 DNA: TGTGCCAACAGCCCCCCTCCAAACACAGATACGCAGTATTTT. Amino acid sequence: CANSPPPNTDTQYF.

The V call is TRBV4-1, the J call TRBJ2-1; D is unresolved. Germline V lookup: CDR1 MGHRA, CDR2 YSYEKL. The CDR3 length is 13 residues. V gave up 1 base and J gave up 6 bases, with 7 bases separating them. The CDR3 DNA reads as TGCGCCAGCAGCCAAGGACATCCCAATGAGCAGTTCTTC. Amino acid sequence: CASSQGHPNEQFF.

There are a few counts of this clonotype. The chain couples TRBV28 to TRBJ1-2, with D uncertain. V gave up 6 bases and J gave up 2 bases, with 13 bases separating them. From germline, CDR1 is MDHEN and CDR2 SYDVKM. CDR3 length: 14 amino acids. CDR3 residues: CASSPVGANYGYTF. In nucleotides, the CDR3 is TGTGCCAGCAGCCCGGTGGGTGCCAACTATGGCTACACCTTC.

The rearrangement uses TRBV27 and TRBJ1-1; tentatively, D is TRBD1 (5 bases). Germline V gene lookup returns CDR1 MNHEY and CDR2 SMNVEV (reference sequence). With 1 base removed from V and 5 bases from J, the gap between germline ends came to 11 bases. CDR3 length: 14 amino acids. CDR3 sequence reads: CASSLLSGKTEAFF. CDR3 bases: TGTGCCAGCAGTTTATTATCAGGGAAAACTGAAGCTTTCTTT.